This entry concerns a single T cell receptor (beta chain). What it binds is not known. 60 Vbeta and 13 Jbeta primers were used in PCR. Produced via immunoSEQ multiplex PCR; TCRdb's table is partial and in-frame only. The table has roughly 140,000 clones, 73% seen once. This CDR3 region has 13 residues. V was trimmed by 1 base and J by 4 bases, leaving 6 bases between them. Germline V CDR1 and CDR2: SGHTS, YDEGEE. This sample was taken from a study of cytomegalovirus exposure and HLA in healthy donors. General study findings and limits: Certain indistinguishable V segments, among them TRBV6-2 and TRBV6-3, were excluded.

The records omit this donor's CMV serostatus. The chain carries TRBV5-8 and TRBJ1-5; no reliable D call. Material for sequencing was PBMCs. The source of this sequence is a human donor in good health. This chain's CDR3 is CASSLSKNQPQHF. CDR3 nucleotide sequence: TGTGCCAGCAGCTTGAGCAAGAATCAGCCCCAGCATTTT.